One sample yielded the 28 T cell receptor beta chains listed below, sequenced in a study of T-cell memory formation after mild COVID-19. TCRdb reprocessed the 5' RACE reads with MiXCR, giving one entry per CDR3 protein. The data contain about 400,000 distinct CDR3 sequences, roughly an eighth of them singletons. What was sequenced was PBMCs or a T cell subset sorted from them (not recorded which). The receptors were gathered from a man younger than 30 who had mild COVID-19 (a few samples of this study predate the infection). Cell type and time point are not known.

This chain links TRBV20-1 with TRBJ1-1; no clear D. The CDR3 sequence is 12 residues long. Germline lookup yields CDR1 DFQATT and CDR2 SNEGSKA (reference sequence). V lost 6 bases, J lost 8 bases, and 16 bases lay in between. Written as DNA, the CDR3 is TGCAGTGCCAGACACTCCTCGGGGGAAGCTTTCTTT. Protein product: CSARHSSGEAFF.

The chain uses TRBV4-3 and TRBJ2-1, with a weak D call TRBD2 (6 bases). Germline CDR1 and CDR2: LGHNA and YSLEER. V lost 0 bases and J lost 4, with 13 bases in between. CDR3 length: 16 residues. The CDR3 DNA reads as TGCGCCAGCAGCCAAGAAACGGGGGTACTTTACAATGAGCAGTTCTTC. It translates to CASSQETGVLYNEQFF.

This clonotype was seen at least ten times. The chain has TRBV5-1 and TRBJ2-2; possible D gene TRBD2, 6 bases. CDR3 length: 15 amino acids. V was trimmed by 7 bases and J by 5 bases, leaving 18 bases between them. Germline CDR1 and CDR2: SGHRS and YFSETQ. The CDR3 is CASSGGEALTGELFF. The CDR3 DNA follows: TGCGCCAGCTCGGGCGGGGAAGCGTTGACCGGGGAGCTGTTTTTT.

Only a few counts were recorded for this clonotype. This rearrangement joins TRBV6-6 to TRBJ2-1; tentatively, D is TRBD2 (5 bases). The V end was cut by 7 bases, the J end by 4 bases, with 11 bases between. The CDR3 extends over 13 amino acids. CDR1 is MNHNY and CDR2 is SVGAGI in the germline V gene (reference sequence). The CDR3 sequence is CASTYGNYNEQFF. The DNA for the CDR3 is TGTGCCAGCACGTACGGGAATTACAATGAGCAGTTCTTC.

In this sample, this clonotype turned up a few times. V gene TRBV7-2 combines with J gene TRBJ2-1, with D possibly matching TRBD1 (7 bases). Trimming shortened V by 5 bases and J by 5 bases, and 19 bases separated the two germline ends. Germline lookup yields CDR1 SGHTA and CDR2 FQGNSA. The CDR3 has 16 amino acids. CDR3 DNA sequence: TGTGCCAGCAGCCGAGACTCCAGGGGGGCGAACAATGAGCAGTTCTTC. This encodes CASSRDSRGANNEQFF.

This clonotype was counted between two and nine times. In nucleotides, the CDR3 is TGTGCCAGCAGTTACTCGACTTACACCGGGGAGCTGTTTTTT. It yields the protein CASSYSTYTGELFF. V gene TRBV6-5 combines with J gene TRBJ2-2; D unresolved. The V end was cut by 0 bases, the J end by 3 bases, with 5 bases between. This CDR3 comprises 14 residues. Germline V lookup: CDR1 MNHEY, CDR2 SVGAGI.

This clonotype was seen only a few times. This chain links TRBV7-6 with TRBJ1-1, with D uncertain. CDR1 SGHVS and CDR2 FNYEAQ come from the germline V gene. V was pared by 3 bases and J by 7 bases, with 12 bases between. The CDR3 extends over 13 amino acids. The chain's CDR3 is CASSLLSLGEAFF. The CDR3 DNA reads TGTGCCAGCAGCTTGCTGTCGTTGGGTGAAGCTTTCTTT. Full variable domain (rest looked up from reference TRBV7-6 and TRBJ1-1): GAGVSQSPRYKVTKRGQDVALRCDPISGHVSLYWYRQALGQGPEFLTYFNYEAQQDKSGLPNDRFSAERPEGSISTLTIQRTEQRDSAMYRCASSLLSLGEAFFGQGTRLTVV.

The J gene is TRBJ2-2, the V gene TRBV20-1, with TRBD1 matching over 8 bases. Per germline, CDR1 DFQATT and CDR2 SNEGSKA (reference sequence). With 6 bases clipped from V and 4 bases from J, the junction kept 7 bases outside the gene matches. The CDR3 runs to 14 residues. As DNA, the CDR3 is TGCAGTGCGGCAAACACAGGGGGCACCGGGGAGCTGTTTTTT. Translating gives CSAANTGGTGELFF.

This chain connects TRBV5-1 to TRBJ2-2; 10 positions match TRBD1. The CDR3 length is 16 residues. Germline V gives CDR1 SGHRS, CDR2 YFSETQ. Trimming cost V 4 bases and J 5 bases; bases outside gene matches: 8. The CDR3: CASSGGQGGTTGELFF. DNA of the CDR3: TGCGCCAGCAGCGGAGGACAGGGGGGAACAACCGGGGAGCTGTTTTTT.

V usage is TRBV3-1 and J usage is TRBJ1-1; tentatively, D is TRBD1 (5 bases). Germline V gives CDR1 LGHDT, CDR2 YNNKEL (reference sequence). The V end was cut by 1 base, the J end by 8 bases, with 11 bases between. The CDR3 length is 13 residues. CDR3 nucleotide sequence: TGTGCCAGCAGCCAAGTTAGAGGGGAGGAAGCTTTCTTT. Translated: CASSQVRGEEAFF.

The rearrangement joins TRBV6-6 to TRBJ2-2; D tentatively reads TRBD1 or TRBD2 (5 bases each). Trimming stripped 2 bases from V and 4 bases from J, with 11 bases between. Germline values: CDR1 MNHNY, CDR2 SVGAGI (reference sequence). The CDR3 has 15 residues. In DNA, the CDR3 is TGTGCCAGCAGTTACGGGTTTGGGGGCACCGGGGAGCTGTTTTTT. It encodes CASSYGFGGTGELFF.

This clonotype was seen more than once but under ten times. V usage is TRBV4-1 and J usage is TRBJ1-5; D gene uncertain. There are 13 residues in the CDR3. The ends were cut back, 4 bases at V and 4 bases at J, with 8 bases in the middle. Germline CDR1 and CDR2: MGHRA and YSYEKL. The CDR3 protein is CASSRGVNQPQHF. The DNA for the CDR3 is TGCGCCAGCAGCCGGGGTGTGAATCAGCCCCAGCATTTT.

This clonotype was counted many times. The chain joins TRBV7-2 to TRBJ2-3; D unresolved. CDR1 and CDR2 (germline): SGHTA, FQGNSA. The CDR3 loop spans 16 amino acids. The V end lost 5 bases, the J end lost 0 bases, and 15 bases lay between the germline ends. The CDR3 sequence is CASSTTTATSTDTQYF. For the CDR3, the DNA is TGTGCCAGCAGCACAACGACGGCAACTAGCACAGATACGCAGTATTTT.

CDR3 region: CASIRAGGRTDTQYF. For the CDR3, the DNA is TGTGCCAGCATCAGGGCAGGGGGCAGGACAGATACGCAGTATTTT. The genes are TRBV7-9 and TRBJ2-3; the match to TRBD1 covers 8 bases. V lost 7 bases to trimming and J lost 3 bases; unmatched junction nucleotides: 9. The CDR3 sequence is 15 residues long. The germline gives CDR1 SEHNR, CDR2 FQNEAQ (reference sequence).

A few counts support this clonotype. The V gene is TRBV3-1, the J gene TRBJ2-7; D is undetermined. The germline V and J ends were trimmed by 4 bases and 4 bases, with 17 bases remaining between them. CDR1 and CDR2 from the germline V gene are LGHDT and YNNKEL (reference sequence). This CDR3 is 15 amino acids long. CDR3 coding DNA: TGTGCCAGCAGCCCTGAGCCCATCGTCGGTTACGAGCAGTACTTC. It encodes CASSPEPIVGYEQYF.

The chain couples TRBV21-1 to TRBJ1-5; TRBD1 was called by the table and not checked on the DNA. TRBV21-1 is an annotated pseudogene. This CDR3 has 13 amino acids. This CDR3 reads CASSRDRLQPQHF. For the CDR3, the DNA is TGTGCCAGCAGCAGAGACAGGCTCCAGCCCCAGCATTTT.

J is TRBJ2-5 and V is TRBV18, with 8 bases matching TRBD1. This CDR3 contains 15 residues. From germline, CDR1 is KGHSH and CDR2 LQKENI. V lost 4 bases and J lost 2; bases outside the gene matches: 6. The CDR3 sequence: CASSLSTGAQETQYF. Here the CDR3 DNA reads TGTGCCAGCTCACTCTCGACAGGGGCGCAAGAGACCCAGTACTTC.

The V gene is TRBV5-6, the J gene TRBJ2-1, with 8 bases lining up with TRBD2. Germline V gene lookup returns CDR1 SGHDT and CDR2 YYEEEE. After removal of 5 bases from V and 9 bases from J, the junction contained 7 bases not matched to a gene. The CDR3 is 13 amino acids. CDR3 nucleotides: TGTGCCAGCAGTTCCGCGGGGGGCCGTGAGCAGTTCTTC. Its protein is CASSSAGGREQFF.

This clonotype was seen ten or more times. The CDR3 spells CSARVPSQLNNSPLHF. In DNA, the CDR3 is TGCAGTGCTAGGGTACCGTCTCAGCTGAATAATTCACCCCTCCACTTT. This chain connects TRBV20-1 to TRBJ1-6; no clear D. Germline CDR1 is DFQATT and CDR2 is SNEGSKA (reference sequence). Trimming stripped 3 bases from V and 5 bases from J, with 17 bases between. The CDR3 totals 16 residues.

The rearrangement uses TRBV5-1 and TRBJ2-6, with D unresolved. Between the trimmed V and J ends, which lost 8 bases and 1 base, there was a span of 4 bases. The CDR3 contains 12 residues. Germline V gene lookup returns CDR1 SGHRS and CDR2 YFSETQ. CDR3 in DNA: TGCGCCAGTGTATCTGGGGCCAACGTCCTGACTTTC. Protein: CASVSGANVLTF.

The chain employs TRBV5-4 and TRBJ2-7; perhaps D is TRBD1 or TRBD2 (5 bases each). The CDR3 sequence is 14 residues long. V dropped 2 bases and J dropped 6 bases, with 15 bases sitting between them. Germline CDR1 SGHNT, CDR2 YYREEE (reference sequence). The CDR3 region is CASSFGPGSGEQYV. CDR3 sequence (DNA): TGTGCCAGCAGCTTTGGGCCAGGGAGTGGCGAGCAGTACGTC.

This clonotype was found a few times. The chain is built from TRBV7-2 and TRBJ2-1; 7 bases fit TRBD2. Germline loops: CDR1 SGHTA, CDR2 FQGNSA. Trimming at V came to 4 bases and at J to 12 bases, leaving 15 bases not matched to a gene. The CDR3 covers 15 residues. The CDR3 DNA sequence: TGTGCCAGCAGCTCTAGAGGTGCGGGGGATTTTGTGCAGTTCTTC. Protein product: CASSSRGAGDFVQFF.

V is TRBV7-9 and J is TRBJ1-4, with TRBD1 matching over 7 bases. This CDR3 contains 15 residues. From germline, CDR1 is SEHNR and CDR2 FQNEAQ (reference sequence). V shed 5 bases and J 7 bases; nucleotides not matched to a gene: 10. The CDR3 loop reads CASSPTRTGVEKLFF. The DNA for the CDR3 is TGTGCCAGCAGCCCGACCCGGACAGGTGTTGAAAAACTGTTTTTT.

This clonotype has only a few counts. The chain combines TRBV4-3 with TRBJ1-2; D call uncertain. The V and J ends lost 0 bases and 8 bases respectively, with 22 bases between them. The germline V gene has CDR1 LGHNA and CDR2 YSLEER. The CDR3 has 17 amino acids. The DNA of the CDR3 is TGCGCCAGCAGCCAAGATTTAGGGCAGACCGGGGTGAGCGGCTACACCTTC. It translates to CASSQDLGQTGVSGYTF.

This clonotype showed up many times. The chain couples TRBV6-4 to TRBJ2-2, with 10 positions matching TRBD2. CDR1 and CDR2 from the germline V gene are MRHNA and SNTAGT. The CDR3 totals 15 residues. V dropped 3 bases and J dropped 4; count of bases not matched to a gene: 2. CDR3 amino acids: CASSESGGATGELFF. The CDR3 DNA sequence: TGTGCCAGCAGTGAAAGCGGGGGGGCCACCGGGGAGCTGTTTTTT.

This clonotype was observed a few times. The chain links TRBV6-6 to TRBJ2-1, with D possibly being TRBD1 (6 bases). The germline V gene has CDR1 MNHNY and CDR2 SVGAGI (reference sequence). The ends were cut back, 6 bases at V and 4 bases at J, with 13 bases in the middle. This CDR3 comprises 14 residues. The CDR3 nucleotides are TGTGCCAGCAGCCGAGACAGGATGTACAATGAGCAGTTCTTC. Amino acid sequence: CASSRDRMYNEQFF.

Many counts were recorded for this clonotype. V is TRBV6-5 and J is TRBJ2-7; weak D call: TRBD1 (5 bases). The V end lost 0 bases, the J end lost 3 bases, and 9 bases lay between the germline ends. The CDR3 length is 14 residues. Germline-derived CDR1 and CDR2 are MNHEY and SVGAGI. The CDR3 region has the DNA TGTGCCAGCAGTTACTCAACAGGATTCTACGAGCAGTACTTC. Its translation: CASSYSTGFYEQYF.

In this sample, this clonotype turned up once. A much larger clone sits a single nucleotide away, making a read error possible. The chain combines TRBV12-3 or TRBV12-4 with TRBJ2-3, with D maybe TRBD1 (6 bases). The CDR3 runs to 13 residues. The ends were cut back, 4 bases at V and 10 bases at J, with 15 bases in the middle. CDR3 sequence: CASSYGSQGAQYF. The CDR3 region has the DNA TGTGCCAGCAGTTACGGGTCACAGGGTGCGCAGTATTTT.